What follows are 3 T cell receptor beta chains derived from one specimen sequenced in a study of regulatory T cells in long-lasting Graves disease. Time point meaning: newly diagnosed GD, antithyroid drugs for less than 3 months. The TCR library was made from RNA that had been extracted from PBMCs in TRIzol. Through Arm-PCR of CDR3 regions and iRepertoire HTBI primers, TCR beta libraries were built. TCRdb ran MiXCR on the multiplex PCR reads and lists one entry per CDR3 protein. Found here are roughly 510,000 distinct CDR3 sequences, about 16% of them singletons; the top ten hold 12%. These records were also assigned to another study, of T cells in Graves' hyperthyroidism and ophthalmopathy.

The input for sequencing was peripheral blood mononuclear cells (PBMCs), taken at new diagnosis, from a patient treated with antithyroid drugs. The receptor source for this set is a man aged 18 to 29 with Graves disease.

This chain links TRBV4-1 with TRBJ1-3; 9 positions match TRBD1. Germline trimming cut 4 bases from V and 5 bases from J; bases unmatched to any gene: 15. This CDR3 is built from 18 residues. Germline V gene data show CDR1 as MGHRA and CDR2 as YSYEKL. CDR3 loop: CASSLRFAGQGFRNTIYF. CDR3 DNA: TGCGCCAGCAGCCTAAGGTTCGCAGGACAGGGGTTCAGAAACACCATATATTTT.

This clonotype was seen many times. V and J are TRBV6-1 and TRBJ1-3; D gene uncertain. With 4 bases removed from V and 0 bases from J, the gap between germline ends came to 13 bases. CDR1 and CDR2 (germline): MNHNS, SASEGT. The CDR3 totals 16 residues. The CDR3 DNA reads TGTGCCAGCAGTGGAGGTTCGGTAAACTCTGGAAACACCATATATTTT. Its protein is CASSGGSVNSGNTIYF.

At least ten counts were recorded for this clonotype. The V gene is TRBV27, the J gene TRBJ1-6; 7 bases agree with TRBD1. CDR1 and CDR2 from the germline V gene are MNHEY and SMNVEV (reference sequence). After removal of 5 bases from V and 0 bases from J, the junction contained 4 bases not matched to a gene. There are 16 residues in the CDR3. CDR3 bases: TGTGCCAGCAGTCCCCGGGACAGCTCCTATAATTCACCCCTCCACTTT. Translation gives CASSPRDSSYNSPLHF.